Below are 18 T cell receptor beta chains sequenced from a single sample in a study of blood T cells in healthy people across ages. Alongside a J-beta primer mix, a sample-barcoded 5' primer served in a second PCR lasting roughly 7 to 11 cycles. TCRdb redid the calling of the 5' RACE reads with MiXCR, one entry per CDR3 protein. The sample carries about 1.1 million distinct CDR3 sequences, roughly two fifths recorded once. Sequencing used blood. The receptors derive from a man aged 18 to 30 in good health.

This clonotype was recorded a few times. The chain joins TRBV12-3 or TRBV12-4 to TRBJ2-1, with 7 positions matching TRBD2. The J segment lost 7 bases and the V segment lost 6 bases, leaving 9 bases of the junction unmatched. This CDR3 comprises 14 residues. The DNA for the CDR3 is TGTGCCAGCAGCTTCCAACTAGCGAAGAATGAGCAGTTCTTC. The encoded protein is CASSFQLAKNEQFF.

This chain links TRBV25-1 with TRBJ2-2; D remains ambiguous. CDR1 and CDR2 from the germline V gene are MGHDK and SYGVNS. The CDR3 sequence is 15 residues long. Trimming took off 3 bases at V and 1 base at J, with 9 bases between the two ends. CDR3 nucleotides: TGTGCCAGCAGTGAGACCGCATGGAACACCGGGGAGCTGTTTTTT. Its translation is CASSETAWNTGELFF.

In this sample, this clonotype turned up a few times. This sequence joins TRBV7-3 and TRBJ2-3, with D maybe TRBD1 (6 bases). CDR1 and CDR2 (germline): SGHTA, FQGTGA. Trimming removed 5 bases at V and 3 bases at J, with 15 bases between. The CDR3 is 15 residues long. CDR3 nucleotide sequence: TGTGCCAGCAGCCCAAACAGGGATTGGACAGATACGCAGTATTTT. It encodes CASSPNRDWTDTQYF.

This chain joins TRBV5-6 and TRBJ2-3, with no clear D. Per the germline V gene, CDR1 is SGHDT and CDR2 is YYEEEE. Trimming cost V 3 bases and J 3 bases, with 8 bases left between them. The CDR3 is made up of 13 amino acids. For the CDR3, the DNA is TGTGCCAGCAGCTCCCCCGAAACAGATACGCAGTATTTT. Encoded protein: CASSSPETDTQYF.

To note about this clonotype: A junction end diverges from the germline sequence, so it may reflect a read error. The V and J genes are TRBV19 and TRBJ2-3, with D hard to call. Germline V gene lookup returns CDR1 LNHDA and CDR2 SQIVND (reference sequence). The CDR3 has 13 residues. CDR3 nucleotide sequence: TGTGCCAGTAGTTTCAATAGCATAGATACGCAGTATTTT. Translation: CASSFNSIDTQYF.

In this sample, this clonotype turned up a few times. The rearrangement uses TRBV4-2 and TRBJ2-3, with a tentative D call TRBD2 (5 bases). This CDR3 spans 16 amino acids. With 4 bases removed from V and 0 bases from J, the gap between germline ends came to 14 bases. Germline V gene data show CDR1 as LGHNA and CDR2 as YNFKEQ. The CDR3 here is CASSPGGGSSTDTQYF. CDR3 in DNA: TGTGCCAGCAGCCCTGGCGGAGGTTCTAGCACAGATACGCAGTATTTT.

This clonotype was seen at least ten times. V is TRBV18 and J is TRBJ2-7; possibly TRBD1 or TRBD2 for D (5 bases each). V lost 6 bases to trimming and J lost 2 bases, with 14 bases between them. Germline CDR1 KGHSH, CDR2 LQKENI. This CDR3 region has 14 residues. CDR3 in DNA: TGTGCCAGCTCGAGAGGGGCACAAACCTACGAGCAGTACTTC. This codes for CASSRGAQTYEQYF.

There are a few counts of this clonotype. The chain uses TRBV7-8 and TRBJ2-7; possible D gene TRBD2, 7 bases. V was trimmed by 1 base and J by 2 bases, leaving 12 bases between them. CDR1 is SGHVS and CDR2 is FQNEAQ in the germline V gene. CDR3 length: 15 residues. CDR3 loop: CASSLGRGGPYEQYF. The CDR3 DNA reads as TGTGCCAGCAGCTTAGGAAGGGGGGGACCCTACGAGCAGTACTTC.

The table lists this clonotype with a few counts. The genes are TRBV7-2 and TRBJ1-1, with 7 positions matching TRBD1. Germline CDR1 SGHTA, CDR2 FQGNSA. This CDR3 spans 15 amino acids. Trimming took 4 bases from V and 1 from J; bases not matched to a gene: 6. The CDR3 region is CASSSQTGSNTEAFF. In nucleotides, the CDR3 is TGTGCCAGCAGCTCCCAGACAGGGTCGAACACTGAAGCTTTCTTT.

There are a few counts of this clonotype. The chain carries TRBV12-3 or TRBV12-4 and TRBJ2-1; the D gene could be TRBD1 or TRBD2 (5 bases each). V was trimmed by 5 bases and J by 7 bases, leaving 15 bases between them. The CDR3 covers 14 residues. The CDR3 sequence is CASSRGAPGNEQFF. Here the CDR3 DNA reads TGTGCCAGCAGTCGAGGGGCACCGGGAAATGAGCAGTTCTTC.

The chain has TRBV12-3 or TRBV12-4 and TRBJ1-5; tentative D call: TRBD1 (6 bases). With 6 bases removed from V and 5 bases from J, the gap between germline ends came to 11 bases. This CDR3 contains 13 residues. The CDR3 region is CASSLQGYQPQHF. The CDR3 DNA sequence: TGTGCCAGCAGCCTACAGGGTTATCAGCCCCAGCATTTT.

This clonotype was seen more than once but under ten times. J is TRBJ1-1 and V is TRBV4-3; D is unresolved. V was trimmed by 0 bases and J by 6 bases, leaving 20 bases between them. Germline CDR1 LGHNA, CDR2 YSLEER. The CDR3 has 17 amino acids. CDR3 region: CASSQDREDSGMAEAFF. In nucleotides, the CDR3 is TGCGCCAGCAGCCAAGATCGGGAGGATTCAGGAATGGCTGAAGCTTTCTTT.

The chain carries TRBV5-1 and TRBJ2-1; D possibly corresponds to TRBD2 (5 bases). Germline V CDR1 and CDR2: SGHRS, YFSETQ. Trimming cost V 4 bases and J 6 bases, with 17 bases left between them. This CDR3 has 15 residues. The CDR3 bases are TGCGCCAGCAGCACGATATTCGGGGATGCCAATGAGCAGTTCTTC. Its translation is CASSTIFGDANEQFF. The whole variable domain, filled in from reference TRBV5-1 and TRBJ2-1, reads KAGVTQTPRYLIKTRGQQVTLSCSPISGHRSVSWYQQTPGQGLQFLFEYFSETQRNKGNFPGRFSGRQFSNSRSEMNVSTLELGDSALYLCASSTIFGDANEQFFGPGTRLTVL.

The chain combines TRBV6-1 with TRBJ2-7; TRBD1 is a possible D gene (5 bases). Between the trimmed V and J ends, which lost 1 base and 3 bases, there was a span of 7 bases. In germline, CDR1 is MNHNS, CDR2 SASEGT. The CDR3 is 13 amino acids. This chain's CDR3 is CASSEERGYEQYF. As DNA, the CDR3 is TGTGCCAGCAGTGAAGAAAGGGGCTACGAGCAGTACTTC.

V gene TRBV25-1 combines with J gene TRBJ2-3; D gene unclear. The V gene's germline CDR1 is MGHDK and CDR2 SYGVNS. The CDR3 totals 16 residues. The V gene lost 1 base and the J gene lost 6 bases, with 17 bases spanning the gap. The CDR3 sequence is CASSEFIGVGSDTQYF. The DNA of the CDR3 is TGTGCCAGCAGTGAATTTATCGGTGTTGGTTCGGATACGCAGTATTTT.

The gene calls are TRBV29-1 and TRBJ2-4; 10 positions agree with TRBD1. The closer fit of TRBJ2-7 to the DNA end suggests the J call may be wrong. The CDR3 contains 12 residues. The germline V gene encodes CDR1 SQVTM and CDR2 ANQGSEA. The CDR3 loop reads CSSRQGANEQYF. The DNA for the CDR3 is TGCAGCTCTAGACAGGGGGCGAACGAGCAGTACTTC.

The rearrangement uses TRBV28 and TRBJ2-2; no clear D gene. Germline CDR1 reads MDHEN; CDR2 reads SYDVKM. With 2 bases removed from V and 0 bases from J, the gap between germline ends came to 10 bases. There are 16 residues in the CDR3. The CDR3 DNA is TGTGCCAGCAGTTTACCGGGCCGAACGAACACCGGGGAGCTGTTTTTT. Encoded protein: CASSLPGRTNTGELFF.

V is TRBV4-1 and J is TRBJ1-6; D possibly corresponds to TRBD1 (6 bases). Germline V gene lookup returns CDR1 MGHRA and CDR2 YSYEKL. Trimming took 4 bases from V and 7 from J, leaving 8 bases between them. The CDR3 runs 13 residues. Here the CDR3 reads CASSRTDNSPLHF. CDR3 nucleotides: TGCGCCAGCAGCCGGACAGACAATTCACCCCTCCACTTT.